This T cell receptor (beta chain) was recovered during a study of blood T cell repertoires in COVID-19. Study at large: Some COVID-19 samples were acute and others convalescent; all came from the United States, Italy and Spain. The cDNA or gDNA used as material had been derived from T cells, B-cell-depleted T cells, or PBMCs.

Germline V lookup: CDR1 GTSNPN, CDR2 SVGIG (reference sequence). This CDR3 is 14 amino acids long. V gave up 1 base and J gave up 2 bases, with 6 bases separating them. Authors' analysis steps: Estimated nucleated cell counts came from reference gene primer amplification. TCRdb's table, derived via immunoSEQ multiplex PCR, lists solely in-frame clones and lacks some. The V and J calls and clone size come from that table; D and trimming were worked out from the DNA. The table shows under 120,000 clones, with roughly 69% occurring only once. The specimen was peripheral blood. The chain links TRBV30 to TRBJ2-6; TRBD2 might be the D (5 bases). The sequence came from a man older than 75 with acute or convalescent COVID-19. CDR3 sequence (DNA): TGTGCCTGGAGTGGAGGGCCTGGGGCCAACGTCCTGACTTTC. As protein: CAWSGGPGANVLTF.